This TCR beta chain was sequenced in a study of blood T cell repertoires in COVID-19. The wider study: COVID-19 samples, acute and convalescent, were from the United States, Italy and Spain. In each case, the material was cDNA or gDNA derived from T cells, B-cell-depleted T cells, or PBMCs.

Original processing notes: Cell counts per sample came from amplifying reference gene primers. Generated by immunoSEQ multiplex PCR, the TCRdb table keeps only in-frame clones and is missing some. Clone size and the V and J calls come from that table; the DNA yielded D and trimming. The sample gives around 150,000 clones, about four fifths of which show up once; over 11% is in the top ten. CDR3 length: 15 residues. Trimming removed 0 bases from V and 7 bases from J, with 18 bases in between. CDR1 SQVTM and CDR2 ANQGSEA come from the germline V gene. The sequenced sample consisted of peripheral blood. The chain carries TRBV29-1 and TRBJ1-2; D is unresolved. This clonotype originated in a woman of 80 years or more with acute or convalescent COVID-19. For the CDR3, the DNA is TGCAGCGTTGAAGATTCAGCCAGGCAGCTTTCTGGCTACACCTTC. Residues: CSVEDSARQLSGYTF. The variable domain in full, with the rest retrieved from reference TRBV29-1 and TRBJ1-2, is SAVISQKPSRDICQRGTSLTIQCQVDSQVTMMFWYRQQPGQSLTLIATANQGSEATYESGFVIDKFPISRPNLTFSTLTVSNMSPEDSSIYLCSVEDSARQLSGYTFGSGTRLTVV.